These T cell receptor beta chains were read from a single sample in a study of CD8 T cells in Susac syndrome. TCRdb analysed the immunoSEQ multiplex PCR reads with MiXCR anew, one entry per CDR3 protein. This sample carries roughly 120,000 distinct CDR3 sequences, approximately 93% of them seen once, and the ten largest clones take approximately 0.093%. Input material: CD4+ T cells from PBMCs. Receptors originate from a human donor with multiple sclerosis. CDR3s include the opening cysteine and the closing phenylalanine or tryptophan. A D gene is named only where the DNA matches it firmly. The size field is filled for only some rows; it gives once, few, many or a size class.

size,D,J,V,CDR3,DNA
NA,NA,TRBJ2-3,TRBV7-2,CASSLVWSAGEDTQYF,TGTGCCAGCAGCTTAGTCTGGTCGGCAGGGGAGGATACGCAGTATTTT
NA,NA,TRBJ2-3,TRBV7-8,CASSLRGWTDTQYF,TGTGCCAGCAGCCTTCGGGGCTGGACAGATACGCAGTATTTT
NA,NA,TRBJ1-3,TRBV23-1,CASSQSAGPGNTIYF,TGCGCCAGCAGTCAATCAGCAGGGCCGGGAAACACCATATATTTT
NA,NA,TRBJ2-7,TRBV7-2,CASSSTGIYEQYF,TGTGCCAGCAGCTCCACAGGGATCTACGAGCAGTACTTC
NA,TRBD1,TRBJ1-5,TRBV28,CASSLLGGQDQPQHF,TGTGCCAGCAGTTTATTAGGGGGCCAGGATCAGCCCCAGCATTTT
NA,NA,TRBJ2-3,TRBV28,CASSLLQGTDTQYF,TGTGCCAGCAGTTTATTGCAGGGCACAGATACGCAGTATTTT
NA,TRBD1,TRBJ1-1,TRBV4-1,CASSSPGQGTREAFF,TGCGCCAGCAGCTCACCGGGACAGGGGACGAGGGAAGCTTTCTTT
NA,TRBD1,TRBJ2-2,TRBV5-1,CASSTDRGHGELFF,TGCGCCAGCAGTACGGACAGGGGCCACGGGGAGCTGTTTTTT
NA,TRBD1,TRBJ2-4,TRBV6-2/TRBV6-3,CASSQVDRVHKNIQYF,TGTGCCAGCAGCCAGGTTGACAGGGTTCATAAAAACATTCAGTACTTC
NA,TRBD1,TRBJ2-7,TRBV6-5,CASSYIGGREQYF,TGTGCCAGCAGTTATATAGGGGGCCGGGAGCAGTACTTC
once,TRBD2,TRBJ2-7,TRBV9,CASSVGPSGDTYEQYF,TGTGCCAGCAGCGTAGGGCCTAGCGGGGATACCTACGAGCAGTACTTC
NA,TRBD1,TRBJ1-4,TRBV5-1,CASRLTGEGEKLFF,TGCGCCAGCCGATTGACAGGGGAGGGAGAAAAACTGTTTTTT
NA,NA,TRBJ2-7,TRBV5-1,CASSLYGYEQYF,TGCGCCAGCAGCTTGTATGGCTACGAGCAGTACTTC
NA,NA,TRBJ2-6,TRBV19,CAASSRGAFGANVLTF,TGTGCCGCTTCAAGCAGGGGCGCTTTCGGGGCCAACGTCCTGACTTTC
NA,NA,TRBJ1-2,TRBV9,CASSQSFEGNYGYTF,TGTGCCAGCAGCCAGAGTTTTGAGGGCAACTATGGCTACACCTTC
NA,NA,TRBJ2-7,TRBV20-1,CSASRASTYEQYF,TGCAGTGCTTCCCGAGCGTCAACCTACGAGCAGTACTTC
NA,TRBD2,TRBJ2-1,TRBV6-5,CASSSRLAGGYEQFF,TGTGCCAGCAGTTCCCGACTAGCGGGGGGATACGAGCAGTTCTTC
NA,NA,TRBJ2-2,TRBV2,CASSEAWYTHSRELFF,TGTGCCAGCAGTGAAGCTTGGTACACCCATTCCCGGGAGCTGTTTTTT
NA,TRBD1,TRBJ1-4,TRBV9,CASSGTGTGYEKLFF,TGTGCCAGCAGCGGTACCGGGACAGGGTATGAAAAACTGTTTTTT
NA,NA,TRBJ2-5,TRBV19,CASSSHEGRIGQTQYF,TGTGCCAGTAGTTCACACGAGGGGCGGATTGGGCAGACCCAGTACTTC
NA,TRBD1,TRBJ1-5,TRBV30,CAWSRGQGVEQHF,TGTGCCTGGTCTAGGGGACAGGGTGTTGAACAGCATTTT
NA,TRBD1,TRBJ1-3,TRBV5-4,CASSPGGISGNTIYF,TGTGCCAGCAGCCCAGGGGGCATCTCTGGAAACACCATATATTTT
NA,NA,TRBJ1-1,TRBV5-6,CASSATDRMNTEAFF,TGTGCCAGCAGCGCCACCGACAGAATGAACACTGAAGCTTTCTTT
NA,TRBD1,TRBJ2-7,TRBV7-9,CASTYSHRTGVFYEQYF,TGTGCCAGCACCTATAGCCATCGGACAGGGGTCTTCTACGAGCAGTACTTC
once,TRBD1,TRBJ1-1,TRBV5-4,CASSYRGQGNTEAFF,TGTGCCAGCAGCTATAGGGGACAGGGGAACACTGAAGCTTTCTTT
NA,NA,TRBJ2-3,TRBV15,CATSSETSTDTQYF,TGTGCCACCAGCTCAGAAACGAGCACAGATACGCAGTATTTT
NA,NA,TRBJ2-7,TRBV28,CASSLPTSSYEQYF,TGTGCCAGCAGTTTACCGACTAGTTCCTACGAGCAGTACTTC
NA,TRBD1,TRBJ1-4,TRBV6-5,CASSKSTGNEKLFF,TGTGCCAGCAGTAAATCGACAGGGAACGAAAAACTGTTTTTT
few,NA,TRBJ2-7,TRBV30,CAWSGVGPSSYEQYF,TGTGCCTGGAGTGGTGTGGGTCCGTCATCCTACGAGCAGTACTTC
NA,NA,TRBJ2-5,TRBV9,CASSVGGGIRETQYF,TGTGCCAGCAGCGTAGGTGGGGGGATCAGAGAGACCCAGTACTTC
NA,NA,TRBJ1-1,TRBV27,CASSLSLYRTGVATEAFF,TGTGCCAGCAGTCTTTCCCTATATCGTACGGGGGTGGCCACTGAAGCTTTCTTT
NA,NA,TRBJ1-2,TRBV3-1,CASSHPGNYGYTF,TGTGCCAGCAGCCACCCAGGGAACTATGGCTACACCTTC
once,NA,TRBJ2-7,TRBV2,CASAASGSYEQYF,TGTGCCAGCGCGGCAAGCGGTTCCTACGAGCAGTACTTC
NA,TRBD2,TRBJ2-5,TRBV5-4,CASSRPSGGAETQYF,TGTGCCAGCAGCCGTCCTAGCGGGGGGGCAGAGACCCAGTACTTC
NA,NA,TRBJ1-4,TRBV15,CATSREGHANEKLFF,TGTGCCACCAGCAGAGAAGGGCACGCGAATGAAAAACTGTTTTTT
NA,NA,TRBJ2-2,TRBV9,CASSPGPGAGELFF,TGTGCCAGCAGCCCGGGGCCGGGGGCCGGGGAGCTGTTTTTT
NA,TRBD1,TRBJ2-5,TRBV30,CAWSVDRRETQYF,TGTGCCTGGAGTGTGGACAGGCGAGAGACCCAGTACTTC
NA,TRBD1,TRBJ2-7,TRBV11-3,CASSFFGTDYEQYF,TGTGCCAGCAGCTTTTTCGGGACAGACTACGAGCAGTACTTC
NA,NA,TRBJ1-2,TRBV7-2,CASSLGIGEGYTF,TGTGCCAGCAGCTTAGGCATTGGGGAGGGCTACACCTTC
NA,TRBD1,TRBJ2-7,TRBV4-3,CASSHGQGAREQYF,TGCGCCAGCAGCCACGGACAGGGGGCCCGCGAGCAGTACTTC
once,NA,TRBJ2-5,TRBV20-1,CSARDEVETQYF,TGCAGTGCTAGAGATGAGGTCGAGACCCAGTACTTC
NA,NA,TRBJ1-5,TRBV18,CASSPQVGLGQPQHF,TGTGCCAGCTCTCCCCAGGTGGGGCTGGGTCAGCCCCAGCATTTT
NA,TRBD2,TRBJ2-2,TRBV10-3,CAIRTGGLDTGELFF,TGTGCCATCAGAACGGGGGGGCTTGACACCGGGGAGCTGTTTTTT
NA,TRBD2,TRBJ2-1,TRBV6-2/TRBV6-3,CASKRTPFPGTSGVFSYNEQFF,TGTGCCAGCAAGAGAACTCCTTTCCCGGGGACTAGCGGGGTATTTTCCTACAATGAGCAGTTCTTC
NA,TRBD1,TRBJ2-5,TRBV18,CASSPRQGQETQYF,TGTGCCAGCTCACCGCGACAGGGTCAAGAGACCCAGTACTTC
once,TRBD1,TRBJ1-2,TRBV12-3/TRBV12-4,CASSSTMGQGGYGYTF,TGTGCCAGCAGTTCAACCATGGGACAGGGGGGCTATGGCTACACCTTC
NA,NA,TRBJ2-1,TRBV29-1,CSAEKGPEQFF,TGCAGCGCCGAAAAGGGGCCTGAGCAGTTCTTC
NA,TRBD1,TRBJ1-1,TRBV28,CASSPGGYTEAFF,TGTGCCAGCAGCCCAGGGGGGTACACTGAAGCTTTCTTT
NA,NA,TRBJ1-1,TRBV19,CASSPLGNMNTEAFF,TGTGCCAGTAGTCCCTTGGGCAACATGAACACTGAAGCTTTCTTT
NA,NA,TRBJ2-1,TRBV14,CASSPQRGVYNEQFF,TGTGCCAGCAGCCCACAGCGAGGGGTCTACAATGAGCAGTTCTTC